The 19 T cell receptor beta chains in this list originate from one sample, sequenced in a study of blood T cell repertoires in COVID-19. Sequencing used immunoSEQ multiplex PCR; TCRdb keeps in-frame clones, though not all of them. The repertoire has about 95,000 clones, over 70% of them found once; the top ten carry approximately 23%. Sequencing was performed on peripheral blood. These receptor sequences come from an elderly man with active or convalescent COVID-19.

The chain couples TRBV10-3 to TRBJ1-3; D call uncertain. The V gene lost 8 bases and the J gene lost 0 bases, with 8 bases spanning the gap. Germline CDR1 is ENHRY and CDR2 is SYGVKD. The CDR3 runs 13 residues. The CDR3 nucleotides are TGTGCCATCGGAGGAGTCTCTGGAAACACCATATATTTT. It is translated as CAIGGVSGNTIYF.

This clone was seen just once. This rearrangement joins TRBV28 to TRBJ1-3, with TRBD1 as a possible D gene (5 bases). CDR1 and CDR2 (germline): MDHEN, SYDVKM. This CDR3 is built from 16 residues. V was trimmed by 5 bases and J by 1 base, leaving 15 bases between them. CDR3 coding DNA: TGTGCCAGCAGTCCCCCCAACAGGTCTTCTGGAAACACCATATATTTT. Translation gives CASSPPNRSSGNTIYF.

The rearrangement joins TRBV2 to TRBJ1-1; D is unclear. CDR3 length equals 13 residues. V dropped 7 bases and J dropped 2 bases, with 11 bases sitting between them. Germline-derived CDR1 and CDR2 are SNHLY and FYNNEI. CDR3 nucleotides: TGTGCCAGCACCAGGACTGAAAACACTGAAGCTTTCTTT. This codes for CASTRTENTEAFF.

The chain recombines TRBV7-8 with TRBJ1-2, with 7 bases fitting TRBD1. The CDR3 covers 15 residues. V was pared by 5 bases and J by 4 bases, with 10 bases of the junction left unmatched. Germline CDR1 is SGHVS and CDR2 is FQNEAQ. The DNA for the CDR3 is TGTGCCAGCAGCCCTCGGGACAGTGGGGGCTATGGCTACACCTTC. Translation gives CASSPRDSGGYGYTF.

This clone was seen once. The V call is TRBV11-2, the J call TRBJ2-7; tentative D call: TRBD1 (7 bases). Germline V gives CDR1 SGHAT, CDR2 FQNNGV. The ends were cut back, 5 bases at V and 5 bases at J, with 16 bases in the middle. The CDR3 is made up of 14 amino acids. CDR3 region: CASSPYQGGHEQYF. Here the CDR3 DNA reads TGTGCCAGCAGCCCATACCAGGGGGGACACGAGCAGTACTTC.

The V gene is TRBV19, the J gene TRBJ2-4; D might be TRBD1 (5 bases). V was pared by 6 bases and J by 2 bases, with 11 bases between. This CDR3 contains 14 residues. Germline V gene data show CDR1 as LNHDA and CDR2 as SQIVND (reference sequence). CDR3 sequence (DNA): TGTGCCAGTAGAGACCAGGGATCCAAAAACATTCAGTACTTC. Its translation is CASRDQGSKNIQYF.

V is TRBV5-4 and J is TRBJ1-2; TRBD1 might be the D (6 bases). The CDR3 has 16 residues. The germline gives CDR1 SGHNT, CDR2 YYREEE (reference sequence). Deletions cut 2 bases from V and 4 bases from J, with 18 bases between. The CDR3 coding sequence is TGTGCCAGCAGCTTCGAAACAGGGTCCGGTGGCTATGGCTACACCTTC. This translates into CASSFETGSGGYGYTF.

The gene calls are TRBV4-1 and TRBJ2-3, with TRBD2 matching 15 bases. The V and J ends lost 0 bases and 4 bases, in that order; junction bases with no gene match: 11. From germline, CDR1 is MGHRA and CDR2 YSYEKL. CDR3 length: 20 amino acids. Here the CDR3 reads CASSQEVRTSGGAPPDTQYF. DNA of the CDR3: TGCGCCAGCAGCCAAGAAGTAAGGACTAGCGGGGGGGCACCCCCAGATACGCAGTATTTT.

V usage is TRBV7-2 and J usage is TRBJ1-2, with 7 bases lining up with TRBD1. The trim removed 2 bases at V and 2 bases at J, leaving 5 bases unmatched. Germline lookup yields CDR1 SGHTA and CDR2 FQGNSA. The CDR3 sequence is 15 residues long. CDR3 in DNA: TGTGCCAGCAGCTTACAGGTGGGACAGAACTATGGCTACACCTTC. It is translated as CASSLQVGQNYGYTF.

This sequence joins TRBV2 and TRBJ1-1, with a weak D call TRBD1 (5 bases). V was trimmed by 10 bases and J by 8 bases, leaving 14 bases between them. This CDR3 region has 11 residues. Per germline, CDR1 SNHLY and CDR2 FYNNEI. DNA for the CDR3: TGTGCCACAGGGCAGGGTGGGGAAGCTTTCTTT. It yields the protein CATGQGGEAFF.

This clone was observed many times. This chain links TRBV5-1 with TRBJ2-7; no clear D gene. The V gene's germline CDR1 is SGHRS and CDR2 YFSETQ. The V end was cut by 4 bases, the J end by 2 bases, with 13 bases between. The CDR3 is 14 residues long. CDR3: CASSPEASTYEQYF. CDR3 nucleotides: TGCGCCAGCAGCCCTGAGGCGAGTACCTACGAGCAGTACTTC.

The chain combines TRBV11-2 with TRBJ2-7, with 7 positions matching TRBD2. V trimming: 0 bases; J trimming: 5 bases; junction bases outside the gene matches: 10. The CDR3 is 16 residues long. Germline lookup yields CDR1 SGHAT and CDR2 FQNNGV. Here the CDR3 reads CASSLDRVQSGDEQYF. The CDR3 DNA is TGTGCCAGCAGCTTAGATCGCGTGCAGAGCGGGGACGAGCAGTACTTC. Full variable domain (outside the CDR3, taken from reference TRBV11-2 and TRBJ2-7): EAGVAQSPRYKIIEKRQSVAFWCNPISGHATLYWYQQILGQGPKLLIQFQNNGVVDDSQLPKDRFSAERLKGVDSTLKIQPAKLEDSAVYLCASSLDRVQSGDEQYFGPGTRLTVT.

The chain recombines TRBV2 with TRBJ1-4, with D possibly TRBD1 on 6 matching bases. Germline loops: CDR1 SNHLY, CDR2 FYNNEI. The ends were cut back, 7 bases at V and 8 bases at J, with 17 bases in the middle. The CDR3 runs to 14 residues. CDR3 nucleotide sequence: TGTGCCAGCAAGGGAACAGGGTACTTGGAAAAACTGTTTTTT. This sequence encodes CASKGTGYLEKLFF.

J is TRBJ2-5 and V is TRBV12-3 or TRBV12-4; D might be TRBD1 (5 bases). The CDR3 covers 12 residues. Trimming stripped 6 bases from V and 0 bases from J, with 5 bases between. CDR3 region: CASRDNQETQYF. The CDR3 DNA reads as TGTGCCAGCAGGGACAACCAAGAGACCCAGTACTTC.

Here the CDR3 reads CATSDWGTLNTGELFF. The CDR3 nucleotides read TGTGCCACCAGTGATTGGGGGACACTGAACACCGGGGAGCTGTTTTTT. This chain uses TRBV24-1 with TRBJ2-2, with D perhaps TRBD1 (6 bases). V was pared by 2 bases and J by 1 base, with 10 bases between. The length of the CDR3 is 16 residues. Germline V lookup: CDR1 KGHDR, CDR2 SFDVKD.

The V gene is TRBV11-3, the J gene TRBJ2-6; TRBD1 might be the D (6 bases). CDR3 size: 19 residues. The V gene lost 3 bases and the J gene lost 1 base, with 19 bases spanning the gap. The germline V gene has CDR1 SGHNT and CDR2 YENEEA. The CDR3 DNA is TGTGCCAGCAGCTTGAGCCGGGACAAATTTGATTCTGGGGCCAACGTCCTGACTTTC. This codes for CASSLSRDKFDSGANVLTF.

The chain is built from TRBV10-3 and TRBJ1-6, with D tentatively TRBD1 (5 bases). From germline, CDR1 is ENHRY and CDR2 SYGVKD. The CDR3 totals 12 residues. V gave up 10 bases and J gave up 10 bases, with 14 bases separating them. The CDR3 protein is CATQGYRSPLHF. The CDR3 nucleotides read TGTGCCACGCAGGGATATCGCTCACCCCTCCACTTT.

The V gene is TRBV12-5, the J gene TRBJ1-1; D gene unclear. Trimming stripped 1 base from V and 0 bases from J, with 9 bases between. This CDR3 is built from 15 residues. The V gene's germline CDR1 is LGHNT and CDR2 FRNRAP. CDR3 loop: CASGLDRHMNTEAFF. Here the CDR3 DNA reads TGTGCTAGTGGTTTGGACAGACACATGAACACTGAAGCTTTCTTT.

V gene TRBV6-5 combines with J gene TRBJ1-6; no clear D gene. Between the trimmed V and J ends, which lost 0 bases and 7 bases, there was a span of 7 bases. This CDR3 region has 14 residues. Germline lookup yields CDR1 MNHEY and CDR2 SVGAGI. The CDR3 reads CASSYSRGNSPLHF. In DNA form, the CDR3 reads TGTGCCAGCAGTTACTCGAGAGGGAATTCACCCCTCCACTTT.